This T cell receptor beta chain came from a study of beta chain features in type 1 diabetes. Study-wide points: Sampled from patients, naive, central memory and Treg TCRB repertoires appeared more similar than those sampled from healthy donors.

This clone was seen more than once but under ten times. No antigen is known for it. Investigators reverse transcribed all isolated RNA, so they sequenced expressed TCRB transcripts. TCRdb's copy holds only in-frame clones and misses some; the assay was immunoSEQ multiplex PCR. The data contain about 450,000 clones, about 10% of them singletons. Markers CD45RO/CCR7/CD25/CD127/CD95/CD27 served to sort CD4+ naive, central memory, regulatory and stem cell-like memory cells. From germline, CDR1 is LGHNA and CDR2 YSLEER. Trimming removed 4 bases from V and 2 bases from J, with 11 bases in between. This CDR3 has 14 residues.

The source is a woman aged 18 to 35 in good health. The chain combines TRBV4-3 with TRBJ1-2; D might be TRBD1 (6 bases). Sequences were obtained from naive CD4+ T cells from blood. DNA of the CDR3: TGCGCCAGCAGCCCCGGGGGGCCCAACTATGGCTACACCTTC. Encoded protein: CASSPGGPNYGYTF.